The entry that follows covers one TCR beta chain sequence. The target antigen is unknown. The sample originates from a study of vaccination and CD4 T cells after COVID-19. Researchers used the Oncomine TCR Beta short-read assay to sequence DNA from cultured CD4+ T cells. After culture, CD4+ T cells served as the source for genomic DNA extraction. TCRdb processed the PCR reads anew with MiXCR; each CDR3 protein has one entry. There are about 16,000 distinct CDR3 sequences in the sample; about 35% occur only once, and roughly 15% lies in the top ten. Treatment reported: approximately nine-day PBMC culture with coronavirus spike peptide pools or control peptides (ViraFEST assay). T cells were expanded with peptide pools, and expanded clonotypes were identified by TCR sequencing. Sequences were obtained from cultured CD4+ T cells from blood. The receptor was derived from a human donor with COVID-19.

The DNA of the CDR3 is TGTGCCAGCGACAGGGGAATGAACACTGAAGCTTTCTTT. Translating gives CASDRGMNTEAFF. V and J are TRBV14 and TRBJ1-1; 8 bases match TRBD1. The V and J ends lost 8 bases and 0 bases, in that order; junction bases with no gene match: 2. Germline assignment: CDR1 SGHDN and CDR2 FVKESK. The CDR3 runs to 13 residues.